Listed below are T cell receptor beta chains from one sample, sequenced in a study of Ad26.COV2.S vaccination and SARS-CoV-2 variants. This table comes from immunoSEQ multiplex PCR, and its TCRdb copy is limited to in-frame clones, with some not included. The table shows 180,000 or so clones, with roughly 85% occurring only once. The sample in question was peripheral blood, obtained after recovery from COVID-19. Receptors were obtained from a human donor who had recovered from COVID-19. Each CDR3 is given with its conserved first and last residue. D genes are given only for firm matches. Clone size appears in some rows only: once, few, many, or a class for an expanded clone.

cdr3_nt cdr3_aa clone_size v_call cdr3_length j_call d_call
TGTGCCAGCAGTTCACAGGGAGGTCAGCCCCAGCATTTT CASSSQGGQPQHF . TRBV5-4 13 TRBJ1-5 .
TGTGCCAGCAGCTCTGGTATTTCGCAGCTCCATAACTATGGCTACACCTTC CASSSGISQLHNYGYTF . TRBV5-6 17 TRBJ1-2 .
TGTGCCAGCAGCTTGGGGCCGGCCTATGGCTACACCTTC CASSLGPAYGYTF few TRBV5-8 13 TRBJ1-2 .
TGTGCCAGCAGACCCTCCGGGACGGAGAACACTGAAGCTTTCTTT CASRPSGTENTEAFF . TRBV27 15 TRBJ1-1 .
TGTGCCAGCAGTTACCCAGACAGGGTGTTAGAAGAGACCCAGTACTTC CASSYPDRVLEETQYF . TRBV6-5 16 TRBJ2-5 TRBD1
TGTGCCTGTTATCGGGCGGAGGTGGAATTCTCTGGGGCCAACGTCCTGACTTTC CACYRAEVEFSGANVLTF . TRBV30 18 TRBJ2-6 .
TGTGCCAGCAGTCCCTCCAGGGGGGGCCCTCTCGCAGGGGCTGAAGCTTTCTTT CASSPSRGGPLAGAEAFF . TRBV6-6 18 TRBJ1-1 TRBD1
TGTGCCATCAGCGGGGAATACACTGAAGCTTTCTTT CAISGEYTEAFF once TRBV10-3 12 TRBJ1-1 .
TGTGCCAGTCTGAGGTTGGGGACTAGCACAGATACGCAGTATTTT CASLRLGTSTDTQYF . TRBV2 15 TRBJ2-3 .
TGTGCCAGCAGTGAAGAAATCACCTTGAGAATTCATACGCAGTATTTT CASSEEITLRIHTQYF . TRBV6-1 16 TRBJ2-3 .
TGTGCCACCAGCAGGCGGGGCTCAACTAATGAAAAACTGTTTTTT CATSRRGSTNEKLFF . TRBV15 15 TRBJ1-4 .
TGTGCCAGCAGCTCACCCCAGGGACAGGGGAATATCCGCACAGATACGCAGTATTTT CASSSPQGQGNIRTDTQYF . TRBV7-9 19 TRBJ2-3 TRBD1
TGTGCCAGTAGTATAGGGTGGACAGGGCTGAACGAGCAGTACTTC CASSIGWTGLNEQYF . TRBV19 15 TRBJ2-7 TRBD1
TGTGCCACCAGTGAAGAGCGGGGGGAAAACACAGATACGCAGTATTTT CATSEERGENTDTQYF . TRBV24-1 16 TRBJ2-3 TRBD2
TGTGCCAGCAGTTTGCGGGAGCAGTTCTTC CASSLREQFF . TRBV12-3/TRBV12-4 10 TRBJ2-1 .
TGTGCCAGCACCATATACGGATCGCTCAGAAATGAGCAGTTCTTC CASTIYGSLRNEQFF . TRBV27 15 TRBJ2-1 .
TGTGCCACCGAGCGGGGGGACGGGGAGACCCAGTACTTC CATERGDGETQYF . TRBV15 13 TRBJ2-5 TRBD2
TGCAGCGTTGGACTAGCCTCTGTGGGAGAGACCCAGTACTTC CSVGLASVGETQYF . TRBV29-1 14 TRBJ2-5 TRBD2
TGTGCCAGCAGCACCGACTTCGAGGGGGATGAGCAGTTCTTC CASSTDFEGDEQFF . TRBV6-5 14 TRBJ2-1 .
TGTGCCAGCAGCTTAGATGAGCAGTTCTTC CASSLDEQFF . TRBV7-3 10 TRBJ2-1 .
TGTGCCAGCAGCTTAATCGCCCGGGGCCCACCCCAAGGGACCGGGGAGCTGTTTTTT CASSLIARGPPQGTGELFF . TRBV11-2 19 TRBJ2-2 .
TGCAGTGCTAGTACAGGCATATCTTTCCGGGGCAATCAGCCCCAGCATTTT CSASTGISFRGNQPQHF . TRBV20-1 17 TRBJ1-5 .
TGCAGCGTTGAAGTCTCCCAGCCCACAGATACGCAGTATTTT CSVEVSQPTDTQYF . TRBV29-1 14 TRBJ2-3 .
TGTGCCAGCAGGGGACACTACGGGACACAGACCACAGATACGCAGTATTTT CASRGHYGTQTTDTQYF . TRBV28 17 TRBJ2-3 .
TGCGCCAGCAGCTTGTCGTCCGGCCCCGACTACGAGCAGTACTTC CASSLSSGPDYEQYF . TRBV5-1 15 TRBJ2-7 .
TGTGCCAGCAGCTTGTATTCTAGCGGCACCTACGAGCAGTACTTC CASSLYSSGTYEQYF . TRBV11-2 15 TRBJ2-7 TRBD2
TGTGCCAGCTCACCGACAGGTGGTCGCCCTCAAGAGACCCAGTACTTC CASSPTGGRPQETQYF . TRBV18 16 TRBJ2-5 .
TGTGCCAGCAGTGAGATACACGAGCAGTACTTC CASSEIHEQYF once TRBV25-1 11 TRBJ2-7 .
TGCGCCAGCAGCCCCTTGACCGGGGGGACCTATGGCTACACCTTC CASSPLTGGTYGYTF few TRBV4-1 15 TRBJ1-2 .
TGTGCCAGCAGCCCTCTGGGGGGGCTGGGCACTGAAGCTTTCTTT CASSPLGGLGTEAFF once TRBV5-6 15 TRBJ1-1 .
TGTGCCACCAGCAGTAGGAGGGCCAATGAGCAGTTCTTC CATSSRRANEQFF . TRBV15 13 TRBJ2-1 .
TGTGCCAGCAGCTTAGTGCTAGCGGGAGAATCTCCTCTCTACGAGCAGTACTTC CASSLVLAGESPLYEQYF . TRBV7-9 18 TRBJ2-7 TRBD2
TGTGCCAGTAGTATGCAGTACTCCTACGAGCAGTACTTC CASSMQYSYEQYF . TRBV19 13 TRBJ2-7 .
TGTGCCACCAGCACCAGGGTCAGGGCTTCTGGAAACACCATATATTTT CATSTRVRASGNTIYF . TRBV15 16 TRBJ1-3 .
TGTGCCAGTAGTATGGACTATAGACAAGGAGATACGCAGTATTTT CASSMDYRQGDTQYF . TRBV19 15 TRBJ2-3 .
TGTGCCAGCAGCTTGGGACCCCAGTGGTATCAGCCCCAGCATTTT CASSLGPQWYQPQHF . TRBV5-8 15 TRBJ1-5 .
TGTGCCAGCAGCCCTACAGACACGACTAGCGGGGCGGAGACCCAGTACTTC CASSPTDTTSGAETQYF . TRBV9 17 TRBJ2-5 TRBD2
TGTGCCAGCAGACTTAACGGACAGGGGTTTACCCAGCCCCAGCATTTT CASRLNGQGFTQPQHF . TRBV2 16 TRBJ1-5 TRBD1
TGTGCCAGCAGTTACCTAGCGGGAGTGAGGAACGAGCAGTACTTC CASSYLAGVRNEQYF . TRBV6-2/TRBV6-3 15 TRBJ2-7 TRBD2
TGTGCCAGCAGCTTAACGGGCGGAGTAACTGAAGCTTTCTTT CASSLTGGVTEAFF once TRBV7-9 14 TRBJ1-1 .
TGTGCCAGCAGCTTAGTAGAGGGAAGCTACAATGAGCAGTTCTTC CASSLVEGSYNEQFF . TRBV7-6 15 TRBJ2-1 .